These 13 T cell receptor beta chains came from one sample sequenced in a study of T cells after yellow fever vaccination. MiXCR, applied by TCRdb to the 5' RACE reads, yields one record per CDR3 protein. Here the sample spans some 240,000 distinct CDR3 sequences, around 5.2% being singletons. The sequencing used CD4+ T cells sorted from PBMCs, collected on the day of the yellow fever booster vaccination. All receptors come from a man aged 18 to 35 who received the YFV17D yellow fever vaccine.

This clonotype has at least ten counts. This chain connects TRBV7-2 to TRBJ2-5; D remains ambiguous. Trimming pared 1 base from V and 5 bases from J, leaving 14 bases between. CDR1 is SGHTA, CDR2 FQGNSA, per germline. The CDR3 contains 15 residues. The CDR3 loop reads CASSLDPNSAETQYF. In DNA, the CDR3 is TGTGCCAGCAGCTTAGATCCTAATAGTGCCGAGACCCAGTACTTC.

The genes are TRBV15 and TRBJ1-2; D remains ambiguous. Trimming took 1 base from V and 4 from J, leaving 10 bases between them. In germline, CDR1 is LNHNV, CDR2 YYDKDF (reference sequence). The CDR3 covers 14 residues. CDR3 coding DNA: TGTGCCACCAGCAGAGCTGGACGGCGCTATGGCTACACCTTC. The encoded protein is CATSRAGRRYGYTF.

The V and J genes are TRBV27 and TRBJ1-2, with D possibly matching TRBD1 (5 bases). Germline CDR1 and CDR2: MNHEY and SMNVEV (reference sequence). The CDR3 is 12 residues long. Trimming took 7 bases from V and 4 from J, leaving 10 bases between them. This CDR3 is CASIRRGYGYTF. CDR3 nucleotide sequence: TGTGCCAGCATTCGAAGGGGCTATGGCTACACCTTC.

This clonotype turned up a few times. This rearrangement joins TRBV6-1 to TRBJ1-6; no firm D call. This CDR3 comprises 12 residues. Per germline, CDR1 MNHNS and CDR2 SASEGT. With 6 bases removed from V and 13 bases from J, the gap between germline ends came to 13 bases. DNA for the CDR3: TGTGCCAGCAGCTTCCGGATTCACCCCCTCCACTTT. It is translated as CASSFRIHPLHF.

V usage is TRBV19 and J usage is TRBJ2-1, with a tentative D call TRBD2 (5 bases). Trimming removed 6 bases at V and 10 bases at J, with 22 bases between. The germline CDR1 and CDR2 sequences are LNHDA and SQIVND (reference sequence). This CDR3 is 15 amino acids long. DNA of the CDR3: TGTGCCAGTAGCCGCCTAGGACGGCTCGGGGAGGAGCAGTTCTTC. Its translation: CASSRLGRLGEEQFF.

CDR3 residues: CASSPQGGDYGYTF. In DNA form, the CDR3 reads TGCGCCAGCAGTCCTCAGGGGGGCGACTATGGCTACACCTTC. V gene TRBV10-2 combines with J gene TRBJ1-2, with 7 bases that match TRBD1. The junction had 6 bases not matched to a gene; V was cut back by 5 bases and J by 3 bases. Germline V lookup: CDR1 WSHSY, CDR2 SAAADI. CDR3 length equals 14 residues.

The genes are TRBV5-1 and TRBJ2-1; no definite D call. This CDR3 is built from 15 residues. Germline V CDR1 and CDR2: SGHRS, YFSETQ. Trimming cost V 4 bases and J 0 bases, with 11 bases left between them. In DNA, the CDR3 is TGCGCCAGCAGCCTAATGCCCCACTCCTACAATGAGCAGTTCTTC. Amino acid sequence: CASSLMPHSYNEQFF. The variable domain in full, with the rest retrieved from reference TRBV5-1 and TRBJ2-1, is KAGVTQTPRYLIKTRGQQVTLSCSPISGHRSVSWYQQTPGQGLQFLFEYFSETQRNKGNFPGRFSGRQFSNSRSEMNVSTLELGDSALYLCASSLMPHSYNEQFFGPGTRLTVL.

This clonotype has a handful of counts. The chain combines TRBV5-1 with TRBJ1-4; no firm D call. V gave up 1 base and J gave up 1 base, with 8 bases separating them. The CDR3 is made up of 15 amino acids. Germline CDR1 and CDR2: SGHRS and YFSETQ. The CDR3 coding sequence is TGCGCCAGCAGCTTGACGGCCTTAACTAATGAAAAACTGTTTTTT. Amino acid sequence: CASSLTALTNEKLFF.

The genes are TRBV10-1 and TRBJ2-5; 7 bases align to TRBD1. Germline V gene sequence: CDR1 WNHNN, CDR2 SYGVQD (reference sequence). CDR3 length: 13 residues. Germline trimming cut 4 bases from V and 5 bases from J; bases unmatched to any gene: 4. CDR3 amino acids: CASSATGSETQYF. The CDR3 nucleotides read TGCGCCAGCAGTGCGACAGGGTCCGAGACCCAGTACTTC.

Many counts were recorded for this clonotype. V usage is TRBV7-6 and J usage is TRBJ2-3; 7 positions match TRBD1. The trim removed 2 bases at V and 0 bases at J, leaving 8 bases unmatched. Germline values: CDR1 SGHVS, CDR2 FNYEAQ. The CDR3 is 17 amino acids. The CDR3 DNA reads TGTGCCAGCAGCTTACTACAGGGGACGCCTAGCACAGATACGCAGTATTTT. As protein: CASSLLQGTPSTDTQYF. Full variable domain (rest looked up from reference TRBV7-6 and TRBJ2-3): GAGVSQSPRYKVTKRGQDVALRCDPISGHVSLYWYRQALGQGPEFLTYFNYEAQQDKSGLPNDRFSAERPEGSISTLTIQRTEQRDSAMYRCASSLLQGTPSTDTQYFGPGTRLTVL.

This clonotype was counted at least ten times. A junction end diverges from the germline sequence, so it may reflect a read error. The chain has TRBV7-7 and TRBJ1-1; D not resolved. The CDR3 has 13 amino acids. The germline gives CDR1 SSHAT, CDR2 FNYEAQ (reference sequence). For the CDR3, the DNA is TGTGCTAGCAGCTTAGAGAGGACCACTGAAGCTTTCTTT. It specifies CASSLERTTEAFF.

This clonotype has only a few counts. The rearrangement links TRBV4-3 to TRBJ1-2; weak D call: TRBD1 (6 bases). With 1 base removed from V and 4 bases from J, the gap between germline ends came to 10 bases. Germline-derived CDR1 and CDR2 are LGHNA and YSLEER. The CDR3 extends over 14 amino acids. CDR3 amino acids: CASSQGRGSYGYTF. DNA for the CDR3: TGCGCCAGCAGCCAAGGGAGGGGGAGCTATGGCTACACCTTC.

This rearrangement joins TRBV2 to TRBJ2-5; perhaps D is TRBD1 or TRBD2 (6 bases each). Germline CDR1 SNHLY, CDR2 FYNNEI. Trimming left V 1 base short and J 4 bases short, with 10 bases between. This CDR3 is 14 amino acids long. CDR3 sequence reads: CASSEEGGRETQYF. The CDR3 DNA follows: TGTGCCAGCAGTGAAGAGGGGGGACGAGAGACCCAGTACTTC.